This TCR beta chain derives from a study of blood T cell repertoires in COVID-19. The overall study: The United States, Italy and Spain supplied acute and convalescent COVID-19 samples. T cells, B-cell-depleted T cells, or PBMCs provided the cDNA or gDNA that served as material.

Original analysis: Researchers report that nucleated cell counts were estimated from reference gene primer amplification. Only in-frame clones appear in the TCRdb table, and some are missing; sequencing was by immunoSEQ multiplex PCR. Clone size and V and J calls were adopted from that table, with D and trimming inferred from the DNA. The profile covers over 150,000 clones, with roughly nine tenths appearing a single time and around 21% taken by the ten largest. Germline V gene lookup returns CDR1 SGHDN and CDR2 FVKESK. V shed 4 bases and J 2 bases; nucleotides not matched to a gene: 6. This CDR3 spans 15 amino acids.

The receptor was isolated from a man in his sixties or seventies with active or convalescent COVID-19. The source material was peripheral blood. The genes are TRBV14 and TRBJ2-7; 9 bases are a match to TRBD1. CDR3 sequence: CASSLTGTGTYEQYF. The CDR3 DNA is TGTGCCAGCAGCCTCACCGGGACAGGGACCTACGAGCAGTACTTC.